The table lists the clone carrying this TCR beta chain with many counts. The data belong to a study of blood T cell repertoires in COVID-19. Looking at the study overall: Donors in the United States, Italy and Spain gave samples during acute or convalescent COVID-19. The analysed material was cDNA or gDNA that came from T cells, B-cell-depleted T cells, or PBMCs.

The germline gives CDR1 MNHEY, CDR2 SVGAGI. With 7 bases removed from V and 5 bases from J, the gap between germline ends came to 11 bases. The CDR3 totals 12 residues. Original analysis: Estimation of nucleated cell counts relied on the amplification of reference gene primers. TCRdb's table, derived via immunoSEQ multiplex PCR, lists solely in-frame clones and lacks some. V and J calls and clone size are given by that table; D and trimming were obtained from the DNA. Among approximately 200,000 clones listed, 80% to 85% were seen once. The chain uses TRBV6-5 and TRBJ1-2; a possible D gene is TRBD1 (6 bases). Material for sequencing was peripheral blood. This receptor was taken from a human donor in a cohort sampled during active COVID-19. The CDR3 sequence is CASKQGPYGYTF. The CDR3 bases are TGTGCCAGCAAACAGGGCCCTTATGGCTACACCTTC.